The clone carrying this T cell receptor (beta chain) has more than one count but fewer than ten. This CDR3 is 15 amino acids long. Trimming shortened V by 1 base and J by 3 bases, and 9 bases separated the two germline ends. CDR1 and CDR2 from the germline V gene are SEHNR and FQNEAQ (reference sequence). A J-beta primer mix and a sample-barcoded 5' primer were used in a second PCR of roughly 7 to 12 cycles. TCRdb re-called the 5' RACE reads through MiXCR, storing one row per CDR3 protein. The sample has roughly 800,000 distinct CDR3 sequences, about 55% seen once; the top ten hold about two fifths. The sample belongs to a study of blood T cells in healthy people across ages.

This clonotype was obtained from a man older than 75 in good health. This chain uses TRBV7-9 with TRBJ1-4; D may be TRBD1 (5 bases). The sequenced sample was blood. The CDR3 loop is CASSLGGTANEKLFF. Here the CDR3 DNA reads TGTGCCAGCAGCTTAGGGGGCACGGCTAATGAAAAACTGTTTTTT. Looking up the rest from reference TRBV7-9 and TRBJ1-4 gives the full variable domain: DTGVSQNPRHKITKRGQNVTFRCDPISEHNRLYWYRQTLGQGPEFLTYFQNEAQLEKSRLLSDRFSAERPKGSFSTLEIQRTEQGDSAMYLCASSLGGTANEKLFFGSGTQLSVL.